The 23 T cell receptor beta chains presented below share a single source sample, sequenced in a study of human thymus T cells (dated by TCRdb to the early 2020s). The library was produced with the immunoSEQ multiplex PCR assay. Imported from immuneACCESS, the table was reduced by TCRdb to in-frame sequences with V and J called. These copies leave out some clones; in studies compared against another copy, an unresolved V gene accounts for under half, and the cause of the remainder is not known. The table for this sample lists around 70,000 clones; 85% to 95% of them were counted only once. Approximately 0.032% of the sample goes to the ten largest clones. The thymus tissue came from surgical resects taken out during corrective cardiac surgery. Material: thymus tissue. Source of these receptors: a girl under three years old with a congenital heart defect but otherwise immunologically healthy.

The chain is built from TRBV7-9 and TRBJ1-2; 7 positions agree with TRBD1. V gave up 5 bases and J gave up 3 bases; unmatched junction bases: 6. Germline-derived CDR1 and CDR2 are SEHNR and FQNEAQ (reference sequence). The CDR3 runs 14 residues. The CDR3 sequence: CASSAGQTYYGYTF. In DNA, the CDR3 is TGTGCCAGCAGCGCGGGACAGACTTACTATGGCTACACCTTC. The full variable domain, in which reference TRBV7-9 and TRBJ1-2 provide the parts outside the CDR3, is DTGVSQNPRHKITKRGQNVTFRCDPISEHNRLYWYRQTLGQGPEFLTYFQNEAQLEKSRLLSDRFSAERPKGSFSTLEIQRTEQGDSAMYLCASSAGQTYYGYTFGSGTRLTVV.

This sequence joins TRBV6-1 and TRBJ2-3, with D perhaps TRBD2 (6 bases). The CDR3 extends over 15 amino acids. The germline gives CDR1 MNHNS, CDR2 SASEGT. V dropped 5 bases and J dropped 0 bases, with 12 bases sitting between them. CDR3 protein: CASSPLASSTDTQYF. CDR3 DNA sequence: TGTGCCAGCAGTCCGCTAGCGTCTAGCACAGATACGCAGTATTTT.

Worth noting for this clone: At one of its ends the junction is not consistent with the germline gene, which may arise from a read error. This chain joins TRBV5-1 and TRBJ2-7; the match to TRBD1 covers 7 bases. Per the germline V gene, CDR1 is SGHRS and CDR2 is YFSETQ. This CDR3 is built from 10 residues. The CDR3 sequence is CASTRQGTVF. In nucleotides, the CDR3 is TGCGCCAGCACACGACAGGGAACTGTCTTC.

The rearrangement links TRBV5-5 to TRBJ2-1; 8 nucleotides match TRBD2. V lost 0 bases, J lost 4 bases, and 6 bases stayed unmatched. The germline CDR1 and CDR2 sequences are SGHKS and YYEKEE (reference sequence). CDR3 length: 16 residues. The DNA for the CDR3 is TGTGCCAGCAGCTTGGAATGGCGGGAGGAGTACAATGAGCAGTTCTTC. It encodes CASSLEWREEYNEQFF. Drawing the rest from reference TRBV5-5 and TRBJ2-1, the complete variable domain is DAGVTQSPTHLIKTRGQQVTLRCSPISGHKSVSWYQQVLGQGPQFIFQYYEKEERGRGNFPDRFSARQFPNYSSELNVNALLLGDSALYLCASSLEWREEYNEQFFGPGTRLTVL.

J is TRBJ2-2 and V is TRBV5-4; unclear D gene. This CDR3 is 17 amino acids long. The germline CDR1 and CDR2 sequences are SGHNT and YYREEE (reference sequence). V shed 1 base and J shed 1 base, with 14 bases lying between them. The CDR3 reads CASSLKGRIGNTGELFF. CDR3 bases: TGTGCCAGCAGCTTGAAGGGAAGGATTGGGAACACCGGGGAGCTGTTTTTT.

The chain has TRBV5-6 and TRBJ1-5, with D uncertain. This CDR3 region has 13 residues. Between the trimmed V and J ends, which lost 0 bases and 6 bases, there was a span of 7 bases. Germline CDR1 and CDR2: SGHDT and YYEEEE. CDR3 loop: CASSLGWAQPQHF. The CDR3 DNA is TGTGCCAGCAGCTTGGGCTGGGCTCAGCCCCAGCATTTT.

The CDR3 DNA is TGCAGCGTTGGGTATCTGGGGCTATTGGGGGACTACAATGAGCAGTTCTTC. It yields the protein CSVGYLGLLGDYNEQFF. The J gene is TRBJ2-1, the V gene TRBV29-1, with D perhaps assigned TRBD1 or TRBD2 (5 bases each). This CDR3 is 17 amino acids long. The ends were cut back, 4 bases at V and 3 bases at J, with 22 bases in the middle. CDR1 is SQVTM, CDR2 ANQGSEA, per germline.

V gene TRBV18 combines with J gene TRBJ1-2, with D possibly matching TRBD1 (6 bases). The V end was cut by 3 bases, the J end by 7 bases, with 15 bases between. There are 14 residues in the CDR3. Germline CDR1 reads KGHSH; CDR2 reads LQKENI. CDR3 bases: TGTGCCAGCTCACCGGAAGGGGGGTTCGGTGGCTACACCTTC. Translating it yields CASSPEGGFGGYTF.

This chain joins TRBV4-1 and TRBJ2-1; 8 positions match TRBD2. This CDR3 is built from 18 residues. V was clipped by 4 bases and J by 1 base; unmatched bases: 12. CDR1 is MGHRA, CDR2 YSYEKL, per germline. The CDR3 here is CASSLPKASGWSYNEQFF. DNA for the CDR3: TGCGCCAGCAGCCTCCCTAAGGCTAGCGGGTGGTCCTACAATGAGCAGTTCTTC.

The chain recombines TRBV4-3 with TRBJ2-7; TRBD2 is a possible D gene (6 bases). The length of the CDR3 is 15 residues. V lost 1 base and J 4 bases, leaving 14 bases between the germline ends. CDR1 LGHNA and CDR2 YSLEER come from the germline V gene. CDR3 amino acids: CASSQVAAEVYEQYF. CDR3 in DNA: TGCGCCAGCAGCCAAGTAGCGGCGGAGGTTTACGAGCAGTACTTC.

The V and J genes are TRBV2 and TRBJ1-1; tentatively, D is TRBD1 (5 bases). This CDR3 comprises 14 residues. The germline V gene has CDR1 SNHLY and CDR2 FYNNEI. Trimming took off 5 bases at V and 1 base at J, with 11 bases between the two ends. For the CDR3, the DNA is TGTGCCAGCAGTAGGGGTAGCTCGAACACTGAAGCTTTCTTT. This codes for CASSRGSSNTEAFF.

This rearrangement joins TRBV4-1 to TRBJ1-2; a possible D gene is TRBD1 (6 bases). The CDR3 loop spans 15 amino acids. Germline V gene data show CDR1 as MGHRA and CDR2 as YSYEKL. V was pared by 4 bases and J by 7 bases, with 19 bases between. The DNA of the CDR3 is TGCGCCAGCAGCCCGACGGTCGCGGGGGGCCGTGGCTACACCTTC. Protein sequence: CASSPTVAGGRGYTF.

The chain links TRBV27 to TRBJ2-6; the D is unclear. Germline CDR1 is MNHEY and CDR2 is SMNVEV (reference sequence). V lost 4 bases to trimming and J lost 0 bases, with 22 bases between them. The CDR3 sequence is 20 residues long. The CDR3 region has the DNA TGTGCCAGCAGTTCCACCAACATGGGCAGAATTAGCTCTGGGGCCAACGTCCTGACTTTC. Its translation: CASSSTNMGRISSGANVLTF.

V usage is TRBV10-3 and J usage is TRBJ2-3, with 11 bases lining up with TRBD2. V shed 2 bases, J shed 0 bases, and the junction held 4 bases outside the gene matches. The CDR3 is 17 residues long. CDR1 and CDR2 from the germline V gene are ENHRY and SYGVKD. The CDR3 DNA reads as TGTGCCATCAGTGAGGGAACTAGCGGGAGTAGCACAGATACGCAGTATTTT. It codes for CAISEGTSGSSTDTQYF.

The gene calls are TRBV9 and TRBJ1-1; TRBD1 is a possible D gene (5 bases). The CDR3 runs to 14 residues. V lost 4 bases, J lost 1 base, and 11 bases lay in between. The V gene's germline CDR1 is SGDLS and CDR2 YYNGEE. The CDR3 DNA reads TGTGCCAGCAGCCCCCCAGACAGGAACACTGAAGCTTTCTTT. It encodes CASSPPDRNTEAFF.

This clone was found a few times. The chain recombines TRBV20-1 with TRBJ1-4; no reliable D call. The V and J ends lost 6 bases and 12 bases respectively, with 11 bases between them. CDR3 size: 10 residues. Germline lookup yields CDR1 DFQATT and CDR2 SNEGSKA (reference sequence). Here the CDR3 reads CSARDGQLFF. CDR3 in DNA: TGCAGTGCCCGCGACGGGCAACTGTTTTTT.

CDR3 sequence: CASSILRTGEVAGELFF. The CDR3 DNA follows: TGTGCCAGTAGTATTCTGCGGACAGGGGAAGTGGCCGGGGAGCTGTTTTTT. The chain uses TRBV19 and TRBJ2-2, with TRBD1 identical over 9 bases. The CDR3 loop spans 17 amino acids. Per the germline V gene, CDR1 is LNHDA and CDR2 is SQIVND (reference sequence). V shed 3 bases, J shed 6 bases, and the junction held 11 bases outside the gene matches.

This sequence joins TRBV6-1 and TRBJ1-2; 7 bases are shared with TRBD1. V lost 5 bases and J lost 4; bases outside the gene matches: 4. Germline values: CDR1 MNHNS, CDR2 SASEGT. CDR3 length: 13 residues. CDR3 sequence: CASSSGQTYGYTF. The CDR3 DNA follows: TGTGCCAGCAGTTCGGGACAGACCTATGGCTACACCTTC.

The chain is built from TRBV27 and TRBJ1-1, with D possibly matching TRBD1 (6 bases). The germline V gene encodes CDR1 MNHEY and CDR2 SMNVEV (reference sequence). The CDR3 consists of 13 residues. V gave up 6 bases and J gave up 5 bases, with 13 bases separating them. CDR3 in amino acids: CASRGGGDTEAFF. The CDR3 DNA sequence: TGTGCCAGCAGGGGAGGGGGAGATACTGAAGCTTTCTTT.

The rearrangement links TRBV6-1 to TRBJ2-3, with TRBD2 matching over 12 bases. The CDR3 totals 14 residues. Germline CDR1 is MNHNS and CDR2 is SASEGT. The junction had 6 bases not matched to a gene; V was cut back by 10 bases and J by 4 bases. The CDR3 bases are TGTGCCACCAGACTAGCGGGAGTGCCAGATACGCAGTATTTT. This sequence encodes CATRLAGVPDTQYF.

J is TRBJ1-2 and V is TRBV28; D possibly corresponds to TRBD1 (6 bases). This CDR3 contains 16 residues. Germline-derived CDR1 and CDR2 are MDHEN and SYDVKM. V lost 3 bases and J lost 4, with 18 bases in between. The CDR3 protein is CASSLVAPKTGYGYTF. For the CDR3, the DNA is TGTGCCAGCAGTTTGGTAGCGCCCAAGACAGGCTATGGCTACACCTTC.

The rearrangement uses TRBV7-8 and TRBJ2-7; D is perhaps TRBD2 (6 bases). The CDR3 spans 15 residues. Per the germline V gene, CDR1 is SGHVS and CDR2 is FQNEAQ. Deletions cut 5 bases from V and 0 bases from J, with 14 bases between. The CDR3 region is CASSRRDSYSYEQYF. In DNA, the CDR3 is TGTGCCAGCAGCAGACGGGACTCTTACTCCTACGAGCAGTACTTC.

This chain links TRBV5-4 with TRBJ1-2; 9 bases align to TRBD1. CDR3 size: 14 residues. From germline, CDR1 is SGHNT and CDR2 YYREEE (reference sequence). The J segment lost 8 bases and the V segment lost 5 bases, leaving 10 bases of the junction unmatched. DNA of the CDR3: TGTGCCAGCAGTAGTTCACCCGGGACAGGGGGCTACACCTTC. The encoded protein is CASSSSPGTGGYTF.